These 19 T cell receptor beta chains originate from one sample sequenced in a study of cytomegalovirus exposure and HLA in healthy donors. The PCR was carried out with 60 Vbeta primers and 13 Jbeta primers. Libraries were prepared by immunoSEQ multiplex PCR; TCRdb keeps only in-frame clonotypes and omits some of them. Of 75,000 to 80,000 clones listed, roughly two thirds were seen once; the top ten hold roughly 5.2%. Sequencing was done on a sample of PBMCs. These receptor sequences come from a man in his sixties in good health and CMV-seropositive.

This clone was recorded once. The chain has TRBV30 and TRBJ2-1; TRBD2 matches at 9 bases. The CDR3 spans 12 residues. V trimming: 3 bases; J trimming: 6 bases; junction bases outside the gene matches: 0. Germline values: CDR1 GTSNPN, CDR2 SVGIG (reference sequence). The CDR3 DNA reads as TGTGCCTGGAGGGGACTAGCCAATGAGCAGTTCTTC. Amino acids: CAWRGLANEQFF.

This clone was detected a few times. The J gene is TRBJ2-5, the V gene TRBV18, with a weak D call TRBD1 (5 bases). The length of the CDR3 is 13 residues. Deletions cut 4 bases from V and 2 bases from J, with 8 bases between. From germline, CDR1 is KGHSH and CDR2 LQKENI. DNA of the CDR3: TGTGCCAGCTCACAGACAGAACAAGAGACCCAGTACTTC. It encodes CASSQTEQETQYF.

V gene TRBV12-5 combines with J gene TRBJ2-5; tentative D call: TRBD1 (5 bases). V was shortened by 9 bases and J by 5 bases, with 16 bases between the two germline ends. Germline V gene lookup returns CDR1 LGHNT and CDR2 FRNRAP. The CDR3 extends over 13 amino acids. The CDR3 sequence is CASLTDSRETQYF. The CDR3 DNA reads TGTGCTAGCCTTACCGACAGTCGGGAGACCCAGTACTTC.

The chain has TRBV7-9 and TRBJ2-2; 7 nucleotides agree with TRBD1. The CDR3 has 16 amino acids. The V gene's germline CDR1 is SEHNR and CDR2 FQNEAQ (reference sequence). V gave up 1 base and J gave up 2 bases; unmatched junction bases: 4. The DNA for the CDR3 is TGTGCCAGCAGCTTAGTAAGGGGGCGAAACACCGGGGAGCTGTTTTTT. Protein: CASSLVRGRNTGELFF.

In regard to this clone: The germline gene is not matched at one end of the junction; a read error may be the cause. This sequence joins TRBV7-9 and TRBJ1-1; a weak D match, TRBD1 (5 bases). CDR3 length: 12 amino acids. The germline V gene encodes CDR1 SEHNR and CDR2 FQNEAQ (reference sequence). CDR3 loop: CSSSLDRLGGFF. The CDR3 DNA follows: TGTTCCAGCAGCCTGGACCGCCTCGGGGGTTTCTTT.

The chain couples TRBV28 to TRBJ1-6; D uncertain. The CDR3 totals 17 residues. Germline values: CDR1 MDHEN, CDR2 SYDVKM. Trimming stripped 6 bases from V and 1 base from J, with 16 bases between. The CDR3 DNA reads as TGTGCCAGCAGAGTTTGGGGTGCGGGATCCTATAATTCACCCCTCCACTTT. Its protein product is CASRVWGAGSYNSPLHF.

The chain uses TRBV5-1 and TRBJ1-5; 8 bases line up with TRBD1. Trimming removed 1 base from V and 4 bases from J; junction bases left unmatched: 1. Germline CDR1 SGHRS, CDR2 YFSETQ. CDR3 size: 14 residues. As DNA, the CDR3 is TGCGCCAGCAGCTTGACAGGGGGGAATCAGCCCCAGCATTTT. It specifies CASSLTGGNQPQHF. Combining the CDR3 with reference TRBV5-1 and TRBJ1-5 gives the whole variable domain KAGVTQTPRYLIKTRGQQVTLSCSPISGHRSVSWYQQTPGQGLQFLFEYFSETQRNKGNFPGRFSGRQFSNSRSEMNVSTLELGDSALYLCASSLTGGNQPQHFGDGTRLSIL.

J is TRBJ2-1 and V is TRBV5-1, with D maybe TRBD2 (5 bases). The CDR3 runs to 15 residues. Germline loops: CDR1 SGHRS, CDR2 YFSETQ. The germline V and J ends were trimmed by 0 bases and 0 bases, with 7 bases remaining between them. The CDR3 DNA sequence: TGCGCCAGCAGCTTGGGAGGGAGCTCCTACAATGAGCAGTTCTTC. Amino acids: CASSLGGSSYNEQFF.

The rearrangement joins TRBV4-1 to TRBJ2-5; TRBD2 matches 10 bases. CDR1 is MGHRA, CDR2 YSYEKL, per germline. This CDR3 region has 17 residues. With 0 bases clipped from V and 5 bases from J, the junction kept 9 bases outside the gene matches. The CDR3, as DNA: TGCGCCAGCAGCCAAGATCGGGGGCTAGCGGGAGAGGAGACCCAGTACTTC. This encodes CASSQDRGLAGEETQYF.

This sequence joins TRBV27 and TRBJ1-5; 9 positions match TRBD1. The ends lost 4 bases at V and 2 bases at J; junction bases unmatched: 15. CDR3 length: 19 residues. CDR1 and CDR2 from the germline V gene are MNHEY and SMNVEV (reference sequence). CDR3: CASSSLTGGVGVGNQPQHF. CDR3 DNA sequence: TGTGCCAGCAGTTCCCTCACAGGGGGCGTCGGGGTTGGCAATCAGCCCCAGCATTTT.

In this sample, this clone turned up a few times. The chain joins TRBV4-1 to TRBJ1-2, with D possibly being TRBD1 (6 bases). This CDR3 is 14 amino acids long. V was trimmed by 2 bases and J by 5 bases, leaving 12 bases between them. Germline CDR1 and CDR2: MGHRA and YSYEKL. In DNA, the CDR3 is TGCGCCAGCAGCCAAAGGGGGAAAGAGTATGGCTACACCTTC. It translates to CASSQRGKEYGYTF.

The V gene is TRBV7-6, the J gene TRBJ1-3, with D hard to call. Trimming removed 0 bases from V and 3 bases from J, with 12 bases in between. The germline CDR1 and CDR2 sequences are SGHVS and FNYEAQ. CDR3 length: 16 amino acids. CDR3 nucleotide sequence: TGTGCCAGCAGCTTAGCGACGGGAGGGAGTGGAAACACCATATATTTT. This codes for CASSLATGGSGNTIYF.

CDR3 DNA sequence: TGTGCCAGCAGCCCCTATGGGACAGGGAACACTGAAGCTTTCTTT. It is translated as CASSPYGTGNTEAFF. This chain links TRBV9 with TRBJ1-1, with 8 bases identical to TRBD1. This CDR3 is 15 amino acids long. Germline values: CDR1 SGDLS, CDR2 YYNGEE. J lost 1 base, V lost 4 bases, and 6 bases had no gene match.

The chain couples TRBV7-3 to TRBJ2-3; 9 bases are shared with TRBD2. Germline values: CDR1 SGHTA, CDR2 FQGTGA. This CDR3 has 19 residues. With 1 base clipped from V and 0 bases from J, the junction kept 11 bases outside the gene matches. The CDR3 region has the DNA TGTGCCAGCAGCTTAAAGGGGACTAGCACCCTTGGTAGCACAGATACGCAGTATTTT. It encodes CASSLKGTSTLGSTDTQYF.

This chain connects TRBV11-2 to TRBJ2-7, with 9 bases aligning to TRBD2. The CDR3 consists of 14 residues. Trimming removed 6 bases from V and 4 bases from J; junction bases left unmatched: 7. Per germline, CDR1 SGHAT and CDR2 FQNNGV. The CDR3 region is CASSLSGSVYEQYF. The CDR3 nucleotides are TGTGCCAGCAGTCTTAGCGGGAGTGTATACGAGCAGTACTTC.

This chain links TRBV2 with TRBJ1-5; D is unresolved. V lost 4 bases to trimming and J lost 0 bases, with 7 bases between them. The CDR3 contains 14 residues. Per the germline V gene, CDR1 is SNHLY and CDR2 is FYNNEI. The CDR3 DNA follows: TGTGCCAGCAGTGGGCAGTATAGCAATCAGCCCCAGCATTTT. This sequence encodes CASSGQYSNQPQHF. Based on the CDR3 plus reference TRBV2 and TRBJ1-5, the full variable domain is EPEVTQTPSHQVTQMGQEVILRCVPISNHLYFYWYRQILGQKVEFLVSFYNNEISEKSEIFDDQFSVERPDGSNFTLKIRSTKLEDSAMYFCASSGQYSNQPQHFGDGTRLSIL.

The rearrangement links TRBV5-6 to TRBJ1-6; D not resolved. The CDR3 has 15 amino acids. CDR1 SGHDT and CDR2 YYEEEE come from the germline V gene. Trimming took 4 bases from V and 10 from J, leaving 18 bases between them. The CDR3 protein is CASSLLAGLHSPLHF. The CDR3 bases are TGTGCCAGCAGCCTTCTGGCGGGCCTTCACTCACCCCTCCACTTT.

J is TRBJ2-2 and V is TRBV9, with 10 bases that match TRBD1. V gave up 2 bases and J gave up 13 bases; unmatched junction bases: 8. CDR3 size: 14 residues. Per the germline V gene, CDR1 is SGDLS and CDR2 is YYNGEE. CDR3 coding DNA: TGTGCCAGCAGCGTGGGGACAGGGGCAGGTTGGCTGTTTTTT. Translation: CASSVGTGAGWLFF. The full variable domain, its missing parts supplied by reference TRBV9 and TRBJ2-2, is DSGVTQTPKHLITATGQRVTLRCSPRSGDLSVYWYQQSLDQGLQFLIQYYNGEERAKGNILERFSAQQFPDLHSELNLSSLELGDSALYFCASSVGTGAGWLFFGEGSRLTVL.

This clone has only one observation. The V and J genes are TRBV7-2 and TRBJ1-6; no reliable D call. The CDR3 runs to 13 residues. CDR1 SGHTA and CDR2 FQGNSA come from the germline V gene. The V and J ends lost 2 bases and 10 bases respectively, with 9 bases between them. The CDR3 DNA sequence: TGTGCCAGCAGCTTAAAAGGAGGATCACCCCTCCACTTT. Its protein is CASSLKGGSPLHF. The entire variable domain, with the rest obtained from reference TRBV7-2 and TRBJ1-6, is as follows: GAGVSQSPSNKVTEKGKDVELRCDPISGHTALYWYRQSLGQGLEFLIYFQGNSAPDKSGLPSDRFSAERTGGSVSTLTIQRTQQEDSAVYLCASSLKGGSPLHFGNGTRLTVT.